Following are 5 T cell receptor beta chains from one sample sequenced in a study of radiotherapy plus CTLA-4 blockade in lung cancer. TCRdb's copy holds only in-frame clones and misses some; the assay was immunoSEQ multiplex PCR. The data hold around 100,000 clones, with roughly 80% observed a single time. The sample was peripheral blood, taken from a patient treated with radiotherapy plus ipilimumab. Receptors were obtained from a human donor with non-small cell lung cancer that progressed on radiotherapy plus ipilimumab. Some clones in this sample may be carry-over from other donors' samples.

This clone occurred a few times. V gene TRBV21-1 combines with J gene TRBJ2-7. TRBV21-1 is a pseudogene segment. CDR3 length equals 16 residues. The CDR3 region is CASSKDSRRPCYGQYF. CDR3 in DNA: TGTGCCAGCAGCAAAGACTCCCGCCGGCCCTGTTACGGGCAGTACTTC.

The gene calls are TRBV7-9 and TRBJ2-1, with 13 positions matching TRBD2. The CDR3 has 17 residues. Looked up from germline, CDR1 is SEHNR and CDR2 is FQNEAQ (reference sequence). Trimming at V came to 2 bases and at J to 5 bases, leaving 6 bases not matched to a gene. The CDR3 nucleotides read TGTGCCAGCAGCTTAATGAAGACTAGCGGGGGGCACAATGAGCAGTTCTTC. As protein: CASSLMKTSGGHNEQFF.

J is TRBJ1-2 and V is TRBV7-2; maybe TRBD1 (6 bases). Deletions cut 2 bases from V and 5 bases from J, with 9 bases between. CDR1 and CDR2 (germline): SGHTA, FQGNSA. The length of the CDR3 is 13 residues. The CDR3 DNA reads TGTGCCAGCAGCTTAAGGACAGAATATGGCTACACCTTC. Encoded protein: CASSLRTEYGYTF.

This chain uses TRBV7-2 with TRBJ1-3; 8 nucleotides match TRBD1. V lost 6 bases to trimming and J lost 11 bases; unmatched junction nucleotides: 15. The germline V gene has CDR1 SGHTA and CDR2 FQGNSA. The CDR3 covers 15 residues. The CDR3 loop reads CASSPMQGPGGPIYF. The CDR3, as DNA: TGTGCCAGCAGTCCCATGCAGGGCCCAGGGGGCCCCATATATTTT.

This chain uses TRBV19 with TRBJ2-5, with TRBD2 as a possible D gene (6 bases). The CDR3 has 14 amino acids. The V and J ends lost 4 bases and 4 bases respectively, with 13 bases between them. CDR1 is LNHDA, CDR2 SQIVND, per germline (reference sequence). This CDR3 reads CASSSQGLRETQYF. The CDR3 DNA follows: TGTGCCAGTAGTAGTCAGGGACTTAGAGAGACCCAGTACTTC.